A selection of T cell receptor beta chains follows, all from one sample in a study of breast tumors, draining lymph nodes, adjacent tissues. TCRdb re-called the multiplex PCR reads through MiXCR, storing one row per CDR3 protein. The profile shows under 350,000 distinct CDR3 sequences, over 25% of them singletons. The sample taken for sequencing was axillary lymph node tissue. Receptors were obtained from a female donor with breast cancer. Some clones in this sample may be carry-over from other donors' samples. Each CDR3 is given with its conserved first and last residue. D genes are given only for firm matches. The size of a clone is reported for some rows only, either as once, few or many, or as a class for expanded clones.

TRBJ2-1 | 16 | few | TRBV3-1 | TRBD1 | CASSQGAGTGYNEQFF | TGTGCCAGCAGCCAAGGCGCCGGGACAGGATACAATGAGCAGTTCTTC
TRBJ2-2 | 18 | many | TRBV15 | NA | CATSRRGRGSLLAGELFF | TGTGCCACCAGCAGAAGAGGGAGGGGGAGCCTACTCGCCGGGGAGCTGTTTTTT
TRBJ2-1 | 11 | many | TRBV11-2 | NA | CASSPWNEQFF | TGTGCCAGCAGCCCCTGGAATGAGCAGTTCTTC
TRBJ1-3 | 13 | many | TRBV12-3/TRBV12-4 | NA | CASTFNIGNTIYF | TGTGCCAGCACCTTTAATATAGGAAACACCATATATTTT
TRBJ2-1 | 15 | few | TRBV6-5 | TRBD1 | CASSPRDRLYNEQFF | TGTGCCAGCAGCCCCCGGGACAGACTCTACAATGAGCAGTTCTTC
TRBJ2-5 | 13 | many | TRBV20-1 | TRBD1 | CSAPWTGRETQYF | TGCAGTGCCCCCTGGACAGGGCGGGAGACCCAGTACTTC
TRBJ1-4 | 15 | many | TRBV7-8 | TRBD1 | CASSQDRASNEKLFF | TGTGCCAGCAGCCAAGACAGGGCGTCTAATGAAAAACTGTTTTTT
TRBJ2-3 | 14 | many | TRBV5-6 | TRBD2 | CASSSTSGFRTQYF | TGTGCCAGCAGCTCGACTAGCGGTTTCCGTACGCAGTATTTT
TRBJ1-2 | 14 | NA | TRBV11-3 | NA | CASSLGPLYYGYTF | TGTGCCAGCAGCTTAGGACCCTTGTACTATGGCTACACCTTC
TRBJ2-7 | 12 | few | TRBV6-1 | NA | CATLAPSWEQYF | TGTGCCACCCTAGCGCCCTCCTGGGAGCAGTACTTC
TRBJ2-3 | 18 | NA | TRBV5-6 | NA | CASSLARSEGSSTDTQYF | TGTGCCAGCAGCTTGGCCAGGTCGGAGGGATCTAGCACAGATACGCAGTATTTT
TRBJ2-5 | 14 | many | TRBV7-2 | TRBD2 | CASSRTSWIETQYF | TGTGCCAGCAGTCGGACTAGCTGGATTGAGACCCAGTACTTC
TRBJ2-7 | 14 | NA | TRBV20-1 | TRBD1 | CSANRDRAPSAQYF | TGCAGTGCTAACCGGGACAGGGCCCCATCCGCGCAGTACTTC
TRBJ2-1 | 16 | NA | TRBV6-1 | TRBD2 | CASSPPSGRKHSEQFF | TGTGCCAGCAGTCCCCCTAGCGGGAGAAAACACAGTGAGCAGTTCTTC
TRBJ1-2 | 13 | NA | TRBV30 | TRBD1 | CAWKTTGGSGYTF | TGTGCCTGGAAGACGACAGGGGGTTCTGGCTACACCTTC
TRBJ1-3 | 15 | few | TRBV30 | NA | CAWSLGRDSGNTIYF | TGTGCCTGGAGTTTGGGAAGAGACTCTGGAAACACCATATATTTT
TRBJ2-3 | 14 | NA | TRBV7-2 | NA | CASSPLLGSDTQYF | TGTGCCAGCTCACCACTCCTGGGGTCAGATACGCAGTATTTT
TRBJ2-3 | 15 | many | TRBV5-1 | NA | CASSLAGVDTDTQYF | TGCGCCAGCAGCTTGGCAGGGGTTGACACAGATACGCAGTATTTT
TRBJ2-1 | 17 | NA | TRBV6-6 | NA | CASSYLPDSRTYNEQFF | TGTGCCAGCAGTTACCTACCCGACAGCCGTACCTACAATGAGCAGTTCTTC
TRBJ2-5 | 13 | NA | TRBV29-1 | TRBD1 | CSVRAGGLETQYF | TGCAGCGTTCGGGCAGGGGGCCTGGAGACCCAGTACTTC
TRBJ1-1 | 14 | few | TRBV25-1 | NA | CASSPISLRTEAFF | TGTGCCAGCAGTCCGATCAGCTTGAGGACTGAAGCTTTCTTT
TRBJ1-5 | 15 | few | TRBV6-5 | TRBD1 | CASSYSRDSTTPQHF | TGTGCCAGCAGTTACTCCCGGGACAGCACCACGCCCCAGCATTTT
TRBJ2-5 | 15 | many | TRBV9 | TRBD1 | CASSPTGTGEETQYF | TGTGCCAGCAGCCCAACCGGGACAGGCGAAGAGACCCAGTACTTC
TRBJ2-5 | 13 | once | TRBV29-1 | TRBD1 | CSVRGQGAETQYF | TGCAGCGTTAGGGGACAGGGGGCGGAGACCCAGTACTTC
TRBJ2-1 | 16 | few | TRBV6-6 | TRBD2 | CASSYSTSGTYNEQFF | TGTGCCAGCAGTTACTCTACTAGCGGAACCTACAATGAGCAGTTCTTC
TRBJ2-1 | 13 | many | TRBV10-2 | NA | CASTLTPYNEQFF | TGCGCCAGCACCCTGACCCCCTACAATGAGCAGTTCTTC
TRBJ1-5 | 13 | many | TRBV12-3/TRBV12-4 | NA | CASRVGLIQPQHF | TGTGCCAGCAGGGTCGGGTTGATTCAGCCCCAGCATTTT
TRBJ2-6 | 17 | few | TRBV18 | TRBD2 | CASSQTASGTGANVLTF | TGTGCCAGCTCACAAACCGCTAGCGGGACTGGGGCCAACGTCCTGACTTTC
TRBJ2-1 | 14 | many | TRBV29-1 | TRBD2 | CSVETSGSFDEQFF | TGCAGCGTTGAAACTAGCGGGAGTTTTGATGAGCAGTTCTTC
TRBJ2-2 | 16 | many | TRBV19 | NA | CASSIRAGAGTGELFF | TGTGCCAGTAGTATACGTGCGGGGGCGGGCACCGGGGAGCTGTTTTTT
TRBJ1-5 | 15 | many | TRBV20-1 | NA | CSARDLGSRNQPQHF | TGCAGTGCTAGAGATTTGGGGTCTAGAAATCAGCCCCAGCATTTT
TRBJ1-2 | 15 | many | TRBV7-8 | TRBD1 | CASSSASRDSSGYTF | TGTGCCAGCAGCTCGGCTTCCCGGGACAGTTCCGGCTACACCTTC
TRBJ1-4 | 17 | NA | TRBV7-2 | TRBD1 | CASSLEWTGGCFEKLFF | TGTGCCAGCAGCTTAGAATGGACAGGGGGCTGTTTTGAAAAACTGTTTTTT
TRBJ1-5 | 13 | NA | TRBV9 | NA | CASSVSDEQPQHF | TGTGCCAGCAGCGTTAGCGATGAGCAGCCCCAGCATTTT
TRBJ2-5 | 14 | NA | TRBV7-2 | NA | CASSLEGHPETQYF | TGTGCCAGCAGCTTAGAGGGACACCCAGAGACCCAGTACTTC
TRBJ1-2 | 12 | many | TRBV11-2 | NA | CATSPTGYGYTF | TGTGCCACCTCGCCTACGGGCTATGGCTACACCTTC
TRBJ1-3 | 18 | NA | TRBV20-1 | TRBD1 | CSASSQGTGGISGNTIYF | TGCAGTGCCAGCTCCCAAGGGACAGGGGGCATCTCTGGAAACACCATATATTTT
TRBJ1-3 | 16 | many | TRBV5-1 | TRBD1 | CASSLLGGTAGNTIYF | TGCGCCAGCAGCTTGTTAGGCGGGACAGCTGGAAACACCATATATTTT
TRBJ1-1 | 14 | NA | TRBV19 | NA | CASSMQGMNTEAFF | TGTGCCAGTAGTATGCAGGGAATGAACACTGAAGCTTTCTTT
TRBJ2-1 | 12 | many | TRBV5-4 | NA | CASSLDKIEQFF | TGTGCCAGCAGCTTGGATAAGATTGAGCAGTTCTTC
TRBJ2-7 | 19 | many | TRBV7-2 | TRBD2 | CASSLVWDGRLAGEHEQYF | TGTGCCAGCAGCTTAGTTTGGGACGGACGACTAGCGGGAGAACACGAGCAGTACTTC
TRBJ2-1 | 16 | many | TRBV24-1 | TRBD2 | CATSQPAGGPYNEQFF | TGTGCCACCAGCCAACCAGCGGGAGGGCCCTACAATGAGCAGTTCTTC
TRBJ2-5 | 14 | many | TRBV13 | NA | CASSLSAPRETQYF | TGTGCCAGCAGCTTATCGGCCCCGCGGGAGACCCAGTACTTC